Below, one T cell receptor (beta chain) is given with its context. The data are from a study of blood T cell repertoires in COVID-19. Study as a whole: COVID-19 samples, acute and convalescent, were from the United States, Italy and Spain. The cDNA or gDNA used as material had been derived from T cells, B-cell-depleted T cells, or PBMCs.

Germline CDR1 reads MNHEY; CDR2 reads SVGAGI. The CDR3 loop spans 13 amino acids. Trimming took 4 bases from V and 2 from J, leaving 9 bases between them. In the original workflow: The assay estimated nucleated cells by amplifying reference gene primers. Profiling relied on immunoSEQ multiplex PCR, and the TCRdb table lists in-frame clones only, not all of them. The D gene and trimming were derived from the DNA, and the V and J assignments and clone size from that table. Of around 130,000 clones in the sample, around four fifths were seen once. Material for sequencing was peripheral blood. The TCR originated in a man older than 75 with acute or convalescent COVID-19. This sequence joins TRBV6-5 and TRBJ2-7; no firm D call. The CDR3 region has the DNA TGTGCCAGCAGTTTTTTCCCAACCTACGAGCAGTACTTC. Translating gives CASSFFPTYEQYF.